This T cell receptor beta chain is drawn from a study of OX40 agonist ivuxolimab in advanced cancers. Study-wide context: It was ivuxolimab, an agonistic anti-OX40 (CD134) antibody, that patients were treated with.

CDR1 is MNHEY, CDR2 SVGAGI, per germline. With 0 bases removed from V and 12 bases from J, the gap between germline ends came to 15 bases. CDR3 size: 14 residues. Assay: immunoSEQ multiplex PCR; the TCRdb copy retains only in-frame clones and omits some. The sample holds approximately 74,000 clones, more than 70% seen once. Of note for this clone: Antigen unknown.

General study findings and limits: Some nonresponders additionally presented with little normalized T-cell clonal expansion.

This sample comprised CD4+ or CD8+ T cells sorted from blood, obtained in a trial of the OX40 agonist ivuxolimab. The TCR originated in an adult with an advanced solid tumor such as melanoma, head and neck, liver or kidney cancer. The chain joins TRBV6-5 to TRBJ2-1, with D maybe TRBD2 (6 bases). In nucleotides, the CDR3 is TGTGCCAGCAGTTACTCTATAGGGGAGGTTGGGCAGTTCTTC. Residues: CASSYSIGEVGQFF.